The rows below give T cell receptor beta chains drawn from one sample of a study of cytomegalovirus exposure and HLA in healthy donors. The table came from immunoSEQ multiplex PCR; TCRdb's copy has only in-frame clones and leaves some out. This table has a few hundred thousand clones, 65% to 90% appearing once. The sequenced material came from PBMCs. The source of these receptors is a girl aged 10-17 years in good health and CMV-seronegative. The CDR3 runs from the conserved cysteine through the conserved F or W. The D gene is left open where the match is weak. Size is omitted from some rows. Given values are once, few, many or a class for expanded clones.

cdr3_nt: TGTGCCAGCAGATTGAGCGCAGGACGACCCAGGGATCTGTTTTTT
cdr3_aa: CASRLSAGRPRDLFF
d_call: -
v_call: TRBV28
j_call: TRBJ1-4
clone_size: -

cdr3_nt: TGCAGCGTTGAAGATCTGGGCACTAGCGGGACCTACGAGCAGTACTTC
cdr3_aa: CSVEDLGTSGTYEQYF
d_call: TRBD2
v_call: TRBV29-1
j_call: TRBJ2-7
clone_size: -

cdr3_nt: TGCGCCAGCAGCCCTAGCGGGAGCTCCTACGAGCAGTACTTC
cdr3_aa: CASSPSGSSYEQYF
d_call: TRBD2
v_call: TRBV4-1
j_call: TRBJ2-7
clone_size: many

cdr3_nt: TGTGCCTGGAGGATTCTAGACAGGGTGAATTCACCCCTCCACTTT
cdr3_aa: CAWRILDRVNSPLHF
d_call: TRBD1
v_call: TRBV30
j_call: TRBJ1-6
clone_size: -

cdr3_nt: TGTGCCAGCAGCCCGACAGGCGCGGGTGAAAAACTGTTTTTT
cdr3_aa: CASSPTGAGEKLFF
d_call: -
v_call: TRBV9
j_call: TRBJ1-4
clone_size: -

cdr3_nt: TGTGCCAGCAGCCCCGGACAGGGGAAATACGAGCAGTACTTC
cdr3_aa: CASSPGQGKYEQYF
d_call: TRBD1
v_call: TRBV7-2
j_call: TRBJ2-7
clone_size: once

cdr3_nt: TGTGCCAGCAGCGTAGGACAGACGAACTATGGCTACACCTTC
cdr3_aa: CASSVGQTNYGYTF
d_call: -
v_call: TRBV9
j_call: TRBJ1-2
clone_size: -

cdr3_nt: TGCAGCGTTGGGACACCGAACACTGAAGCTTTCTTT
cdr3_aa: CSVGTPNTEAFF
d_call: -
v_call: TRBV29-1
j_call: TRBJ1-1
clone_size: -

cdr3_nt: -
cdr3_aa: CASSVGAGTEAFF
d_call: -
v_call: TRBV21-1
j_call: TRBJ1-1
clone_size: -

cdr3_nt: TGTGCCAGCAGTGACTTTCCCGGGTTGAGTGGCTACACCTTC
cdr3_aa: CASSDFPGLSGYTF
d_call: -
v_call: TRBV6-4
j_call: TRBJ1-2
clone_size: -

cdr3_nt: TGTGCCAGCAGCTGGACAGACCAAGAGACCCAGTACTTC
cdr3_aa: CASSWTDQETQYF
d_call: -
v_call: TRBV5-4
j_call: TRBJ2-5
clone_size: -

cdr3_nt: TGTGCCAGCAGTCCCTACACCGGGACAGGGAACGAGCAGTACTTC
cdr3_aa: CASSPYTGTGNEQYF
d_call: TRBD1
v_call: TRBV27
j_call: TRBJ2-7
clone_size: -

cdr3_nt: TGTGCCAGCAGTTTGTACTCGGGGGAGCAGTACTTC
cdr3_aa: CASSLYSGEQYF
d_call: -
v_call: TRBV28
j_call: TRBJ2-7
clone_size: -

cdr3_nt: TGTGCCAGTCCCCCTTCGAGAGTCTACGAGCAGTACTTC
cdr3_aa: CASPPSRVYEQYF
d_call: -
v_call: TRBV9
j_call: TRBJ2-7
clone_size: -

cdr3_nt: TGTGCCATCAGTGGGCTACCGGGGACTAATGAAAAACTGTTTTTT
cdr3_aa: CAISGLPGTNEKLFF
d_call: -
v_call: TRBV10-3
j_call: TRBJ1-4
clone_size: few

cdr3_nt: TGTGCCAGCAGCTGGGGACTAGCGGAAGAGACCCAGTACTTC
cdr3_aa: CASSWGLAEETQYF
d_call: TRBD2
v_call: TRBV5-4
j_call: TRBJ2-5
clone_size: -

cdr3_nt: TGTGCCAGCAGCTTTTCCGACACCGGGGAGCTGTTTTTT
cdr3_aa: CASSFSDTGELFF
d_call: -
v_call: TRBV5-4
j_call: TRBJ2-2
clone_size: -

cdr3_nt: TGTGCCACCAGTATTGAGCGGGACACAGATACGCAGTATTTT
cdr3_aa: CATSIERDTDTQYF
d_call: TRBD2
v_call: TRBV15
j_call: TRBJ2-3
clone_size: -

cdr3_nt: TGCGCCAGCAGCCAAGGACAGCGCTCTGGAAACACCATATATTTT
cdr3_aa: CASSQGQRSGNTIYF
d_call: -
v_call: TRBV5-1
j_call: TRBJ1-3
clone_size: -

cdr3_nt: TGTGCCAGCAGTTTATCAGGGGTTGCCAAAAACATTCAGTACTTC
cdr3_aa: CASSLSGVAKNIQYF
d_call: -
v_call: TRBV27
j_call: TRBJ2-4
clone_size: -

cdr3_nt: TGTGCCAGTAGTATAGTAGCAGGGTTCACAGATACGCAGTATTTT
cdr3_aa: CASSIVAGFTDTQYF
d_call: -
v_call: TRBV19
j_call: TRBJ2-3
clone_size: -

cdr3_nt: TGTGCCAGCGGCCGCAGGAGGCACACTGAAGCTTTCTTT
cdr3_aa: CASGRRRHTEAFF
d_call: -
v_call: TRBV27
j_call: TRBJ1-1
clone_size: -

cdr3_nt: TGCGCCAGCAGCTTGGACACCTTGAACACTGAAGCTTTCTTT
cdr3_aa: CASSLDTLNTEAFF
d_call: -
v_call: TRBV5-1
j_call: TRBJ1-1
clone_size: -

cdr3_nt: TGTGCCAGCAGTTCGGGACAGGGGGTGGGTGGCTACACCTTC
cdr3_aa: CASSSGQGVGGYTF
d_call: TRBD1
v_call: TRBV28
j_call: TRBJ1-2
clone_size: once

cdr3_nt: TGCGCCAGCAGCTGGGACAGGCAGGCACACACAGATACGCAGTATTTT
cdr3_aa: CASSWDRQAHTDTQYF
d_call: TRBD1
v_call: TRBV5-1
j_call: TRBJ2-3
clone_size: once

cdr3_nt: TGCGCCAGCAGCCCCGGGACAGGGCCCTATGGCTACACCTTC
cdr3_aa: CASSPGTGPYGYTF
d_call: TRBD1
v_call: TRBV5-1
j_call: TRBJ1-2
clone_size: -

cdr3_nt: TGCGCCAGCAGCTTGGAAGCCGGGGTGGGTGAAAAACTGTTTTTT
cdr3_aa: CASSLEAGVGEKLFF
d_call: -
v_call: TRBV5-1
j_call: TRBJ1-4
clone_size: once

cdr3_nt: TGTGCCTGGACTCGCGGGTACACAGATACGCAGTATTTT
cdr3_aa: CAWTRGYTDTQYF
d_call: -
v_call: TRBV30
j_call: TRBJ2-3
clone_size: -

cdr3_nt: TGTGCCAGCAGTGACCTGGGGAGGAACACTGAAGCTTTCTTT
cdr3_aa: CASSDLGRNTEAFF
d_call: -
v_call: TRBV6-4
j_call: TRBJ1-1
clone_size: -

cdr3_nt: TGCGCCAGCAATCAGGGCGATCGCTACACCTTC
cdr3_aa: CASNQGDRYTF
d_call: -
v_call: TRBV5-1
j_call: TRBJ1-2
clone_size: -

cdr3_nt: TGCAGCGTTGAGGGACTGGTTCTGGGGTCCGGGACTATTCCCTACAATGAGCAGTTCTTC
cdr3_aa: CSVEGLVLGSGTIPYNEQFF
d_call: TRBD2
v_call: TRBV29-1
j_call: TRBJ2-1
clone_size: -